This T cell receptor (beta chain) came from a study of metastatic and nonmetastatic thyroid tumors. For the study at large: Repertoire data that came from the blood and tumor or nodule tissue of malignant and benign thyroid patients were compared.

V shed 10 bases and J shed 6 bases, with 19 bases lying between them. Germline CDR1 is MNHNS and CDR2 is SASEGT. The CDR3 contains 13 residues. Turning to this clone: Its antigen is not identified.

Study observations and caveats: Benign nodules were reported to have significantly lower TCR beta diversity than malignant thyroid tumors, in blood and tumor.

None of the patients had undergone any treatment ahead of thyroid surgery. TCRdb reanalyzed the PCR reads via MiXCR. Here the sample spans some 19,000 clones, roughly a fifth being singletons. The sequence derives from a female donor with papillary thyroid cancer or a benign thyroid nodule (not recorded which). Some clones in this sample may be carry-over from other donors' samples. The sequencing input was blood. The chain carries TRBV6-1 and TRBJ2-7, with D perhaps TRBD1 or TRBD2 (7 bases each). The CDR3 spells CATWGGGLSEQYF. Here the CDR3 DNA reads TGTGCCACATGGGGAGGGGGCCTCTCCGAGCAGTACTTC.